The rows below give T cell receptor beta chains drawn from one sample of a study. TCRdb re-derived calls from the 5' RACE reads in MiXCR, one entry per CDR3 protein. The table includes fewer than 12,000 distinct CDR3 sequences, approximately 17% detected once. Sequencing used Tregs sorted from a lymph node. The receptors shown here come from a female donor with breast cancer. Each CDR3 is given with its conserved first and last residue. The D gene is left open where the match is weak. Only part of the rows carry a size: once, few, many, or a class if the clone is expanded.

clone_size	v_call	d_call	j_call	cdr3_nt	cdr3_aa
medium-sized	TRBV4-1	-	TRBJ1-6	TGCGCCAGCAGCCGGGCAGGGGATTCACCCCTCCACTTT	CASSRAGDSPLHF
medium-sized	TRBV4-2	-	TRBJ1-5	TGTGCCAGCAGCCCCGGTTTGTGGAGCAATCAGCCCCAGCATTTT	CASSPGLWSNQPQHF
medium-sized	TRBV7-2	-	TRBJ1-5	TGTGCCAGCAGCTTTCAGCCCCATAGCAATCAGCCCCAGCATTTT	CASSFQPHSNQPQHF
medium-sized	TRBV5-1	-	TRBJ2-7	TGCGCCAGCACCCGACACGCCACCTACGAGCAGTACTTC	CASTRHATYEQYF
-	TRBV5-5	-	TRBJ1-4	TGCGCCAGCAGCTTGGTGAATGAAAAACTGTTTTTT	CASSLVNEKLFF
many	TRBV5-1	-	TRBJ1-1	TGCGCCAGCAGCTTGGGGCGGGACACTGAAGCTTTCTTT	CASSLGRDTEAFF
many	TRBV6-5	-	TRBJ2-1	TGTGCCAGCAGTTTGGGGGGGGGGGCAGAGCAGTTCTTC	CASSLGGGAEQFF
many	TRBV3-1	-	TRBJ1-1	TGTGCCAGCAGCCGGGGGTTCCTCGGCACTGAAGCTTTCTTT	CASSRGFLGTEAFF
many	TRBV7-2	-	TRBJ1-4	TGTGCCAGCAGCTTGGGGGAATATGAAAAACTGTTTTTT	CASSLGEYEKLFF
-	TRBV7-3	-	TRBJ2-3	TGTGCCAGCAGCTTGGGTAGCGGAACGGATACGCAGTATTTT	CASSLGSGTDTQYF
once	TRBV11-2	-	TRBJ2-3	TGTGCCAGCAGCTTAGCGATTGTGGCAGATACGCGGTATTTT	CASSLAIVADTRYF
medium-sized	TRBV12-3/TRBV12-4	-	TRBJ2-7	TGTGCCAGCAGTTTCATAGGGTCCGGGGCGGAGCAGTACTTC	CASSFIGSGAEQYF
medium-sized	TRBV6-1	-	TRBJ1-5	TGTGCCAGCAGTGAAGGCCGGGACTATAGCAATCAGCCCCAGCATTTT	CASSEGRDYSNQPQHF
many	TRBV20-1	-	TRBJ2-5	TGCAGTGCCTCAGCAAACCGCCCCCAAGAGACCCAGTACTTC	CSASANRPQETQYF
medium-sized	TRBV13	-	TRBJ1-1	TGTGCCAGCAGCCGAACAACCGGACGGTTTACTGAAGCTTTCTTT	CASSRTTGRFTEAFF
many	TRBV7-6	TRBD1	TRBJ2-2	TGTGCCAGCAGCATAAACAGGGGGCACACCGGGGAGCTGTTTTTT	CASSINRGHTGELFF
medium-sized	TRBV5-1	TRBD2	TRBJ2-1	TGCGCCAGCAGCGCGGGACTAGACAGTCAGGGTGAGCAGTTCTTC	CASSAGLDSQGEQFF
few	TRBV28	TRBD1	TRBJ1-1	TGTGCCAGCAGCCCTGACAGGGGCACTGAAGCTTTCTTT	CASSPDRGTEAFF
many	TRBV7-2	-	TRBJ1-5	TGTGCCAGCAGCTTAGTCGGAATTAGCAATCAGCCCCAGCATTTT	CASSLVGISNQPQHF
many	TRBV2	-	TRBJ2-7	TGTGCCAGCCAAGACACAGGGTTTGGATACGAGCAGTACTTC	CASQDTGFGYEQYF
many	TRBV6-5	-	TRBJ2-3	TGTGCCAGCAGGCAATCGGGGGATACGCAGTATTTT	CASRQSGDTQYF
medium-sized	TRBV11-2	-	TRBJ2-7	TGTGCCAGCAGCTTAGGACAAACAACTACCTACGAGCAGTACTTC	CASSLGQTTTYEQYF
many	TRBV5-1	TRBD1	TRBJ2-3	TGCGCCAGCAGCTTTTATGGACAGGGTGGCACAGATACGCAGTATTTT	CASSFYGQGGTDTQYF
many	TRBV7-9	TRBD1	TRBJ2-5	TGTGCCAGCAGTCAAGTGGGACAGAAAGAGACCCAGTACTTC	CASSQVGQKETQYF
medium-sized	TRBV9	-	TRBJ1-2	TGTGCCAGCAGCGTAGCGGAGAACTATGGCTACACCTTC	CASSVAENYGYTF
medium-sized	TRBV11-2	-	TRBJ2-1	TGTGCCAGCAGCTCCCCAGGGACAAGCAATGAGCAGTTCTTC	CASSSPGTSNEQFF
medium-sized	TRBV5-1	TRBD2	TRBJ2-1	TGCGCCAGCAGCCCCGGGACTACTCTCTCCAATGAGCAGTTCTTC	CASSPGTTLSNEQFF
once	TRBV19	-	TRBJ2-5	TGTGCCAGAAGTACCCAGAACCAAGAGACCCAGTACTTC	CARSTQNQETQYF
medium-sized	TRBV6-5	-	TRBJ2-3	TGTGCCAGCAGTTTGATAGAGGGGGGCCTCACAGATACGCAGTATTTT	CASSLIEGGLTDTQYF
many	TRBV15	-	TRBJ2-5	TGTGCCACCAGCAGAGATTTGGGAGAGACCCAGTACTTC	CATSRDLGETQYF
few	TRBV5-1	-	TRBJ1-1	TGCGCCAGCAGCTACGCAGATTACGCTCTGGAAGCTTTCTTT	CASSYADYALEAFF
many	TRBV7-2	-	TRBJ2-1	TGTGCCAGCAGATCCAGATCTGGACTCCACAATGAGCAGTTCTTC	CASRSRSGLHNEQFF
medium-sized	TRBV5-1	TRBD2	TRBJ2-7	TGCGCCAGCAGCGAACTAGCGGGGCGCCTTTCCTACGAGCAGTACTTC	CASSELAGRLSYEQYF
many	TRBV5-1	TRBD1	TRBJ1-1	TGCGCCAGCAGGGACGGGACAGGGGTAAGCATGAACACTGAAGCTTTCTTT	CASRDGTGVSMNTEAFF
few	TRBV5-6	-	TRBJ2-1	TGTGCCAGCAGTGTGGGGGGTTTCGGTGAGCAGTTCTTC	CASSVGGFGEQFF
-	TRBV20-1	-	TRBJ1-3	TGCAGTGCTAGCGAGCCCCGGAGCGGAAACACCATATATTTT	CSASEPRSGNTIYF
medium-sized	TRBV11-2	-	TRBJ2-5	TGTGCCAGCAGCTTAGGGGTCGCACTAGAAGAGACCCAGTACTTC	CASSLGVALEETQYF